This TCR beta chain was captured in a study of CD8+CD57+ T cells in acquired aplastic anemia. This clonotype has just a few counts. Its antigen remains unidentified. The junction shows a germline mismatch at one end, possibly a read error. Points from the study as a whole: Controls did not differ significantly from patients in CD8+ Simpson's diversity.

CDR1 is LGHNA and CDR2 is YSLEER in the germline V gene. This CDR3 region has 14 residues. Those patients picked for sequencing had displayed CD8+CD57+ cell expansion on flow cytometry. All participating patients were living with severe acquired aplastic anemia. Genomic DNA acted as the template from which TCR beta VDJ combination and CDR3 sequence profiling were carried out. TCRdb reprocessed the reads with MiXCR, giving one entry per CDR3 protein. The sample carries 120,000 or so distinct CDR3 sequences, approximately 41% recorded once. This rearrangement joins TRBV4-3 to TRBJ2-1; possibly TRBD1 for D (7 bases). Sequencing input: sorted CD4+, CD8+, or CD8+CD57+ T cells (not recorded which) from PBMCs. The source is a human donor with aplastic anemia. CDR3 residues: CASSLLGGGDERFF. CDR3 bases: TGCGCCAGCAGCCTCCTAGGAGGGGGCGATGAGCGGTTCTTC.